This is a list of T cell receptor beta chains from one sample in a study of TIL therapy for anti-PD-1-resistant metastatic lung cancer. Sequencing was performed with immunoSEQ multiplex PCR; in TCRdb, only in-frame clones are kept and a portion is missing. The sample has just over 20,000 clones, 60% to 85% seen once. Sequenced material: blood, taken at baseline. These receptors were obtained from a person between 25 and 80 years old with non-small cell lung cancer. The CDR3 runs from the conserved cysteine through the conserved F or W. The D gene is left open where the match is weak. Size is stated for part of the rows, as once, few or many counts, or as a class when the clone is expanded.

TGTGCCAGCAGTGAACTTCGAGGACTAGCGCCCGAGCAGTACTTC	CASSELRGLAPEQYF	-	TRBD2	TRBV6-1	TRBJ2-7
TGTGCCAGCAGTTACTTAGCGAACAATGAGCAGTTCTTC	CASSYLANNEQFF	-	-	TRBV6-5	TRBJ2-1
TGTGCCAGCAGTTTGTGGGCTAGCGGGGGCCCGGCGGGCAATGAGCAGTTCTTC	CASSLWASGGPAGNEQFF	few	TRBD2	TRBV27	TRBJ2-1
TGCAGCGTTGAAGTCGGGGGGAACACTGAAGCTTTCTTT	CSVEVGGNTEAFF	-	-	TRBV29-1	TRBJ1-1
TGTGCCAGCAGTCCTCAGGGACCCTCCACAGATACGCAGTATTTT	CASSPQGPSTDTQYF	-	-	TRBV28	TRBJ2-3
TGTGCCTGGAGCAAATTGGCAGGGTGGGACACTGAAGCTTTCTTT	CAWSKLAGWDTEAFF	once	-	TRBV30	TRBJ1-1
TGTGCCAGCAGTCGACGGTTCTCTGGAAACACCATATATTTT	CASSRRFSGNTIYF	once	-	TRBV6-6	TRBJ1-3
TGTGCCAGCAGTTTAAGTCGAAGCTTTAGCTCCTATAATTCACCCCTCCACTTT	CASSLSRSFSSYNSPLHF	-	-	TRBV27	TRBJ1-6
TGCGCCAGCAGCTGGAGGACAAGTTATAATTCACCCCTCCACTTT	CASSWRTSYNSPLHF	-	-	TRBV5-1	TRBJ1-6
TGCGCCAGCAGCTTGGAGGGGACAGGGGGCACAGATACGCAGTATTTT	CASSLEGTGGTDTQYF	few	TRBD1	TRBV5-1	TRBJ2-3
TGTGCCATCAGTGGAGGAGGACAGAGTAAAGAGACCCAGTACTTC	CAISGGGQSKETQYF	-	-	TRBV10-3	TRBJ2-5
TGTGCCAGCTGCTTCGACGGTCGCCGATCGAACACCGGGGAGCTGTTTTTT	CASCFDGRRSNTGELFF	-	-	TRBV19	TRBJ2-2
TGTGCCAGTAGTATATCGGGACAGGGTGGCAACGAGCAGTACTTC	CASSISGQGGNEQYF	-	TRBD1	TRBV19	TRBJ2-7
TGTGCCAGCTCGAGGCGGGGTAGCGGGGGCTCCTACAATGAGCAGTTCTTC	CASSRRGSGGSYNEQFF	-	TRBD2	TRBV18	TRBJ2-1
TGTGCCAGCTCACCCGTCAGCGGGACCACTGAAGCTTTCTTT	CASSPVSGTTEAFF	-	-	TRBV18	TRBJ1-1
TGCGCCAGCAGCTCAACAGGGGGCAACACCATATATTTT	CASSSTGGNTIYF	-	TRBD1	TRBV5-1	TRBJ1-3
TGTGCCAGCGGCTCCCGGGACAGGGGGCGAAGACGGCAGTACTTC	CASGSRDRGRRRQYF	-	TRBD1	TRBV27	TRBJ2-5
TGTGCCAGTAGTAGACGGGGGGTAGCGGGGACCTACAATGAGCAGTTCTTC	CASSRRGVAGTYNEQFF	once	TRBD2	TRBV19	TRBJ2-1
TGTGCCAGCAGTGAACAGGGCGGGACCTACAATGAGCAGTTCTTC	CASSEQGGTYNEQFF	-	-	TRBV6-1	TRBJ2-1
TGTGCCAGCAGCGCCGGGAACTCCTACGAGCAGTACTTC	CASSAGNSYEQYF	-	-	TRBV9	TRBJ2-7
TGTGCCTGGAGTGTAAGGGGGCGGAAGCAGTTCTTC	CAWSVRGRKQFF	-	TRBD1	TRBV30	TRBJ2-1
TGTGCCAGCAGGGGGCCTGGGAACACTGAAGCTTTCTTT	CASRGPGNTEAFF	-	-	TRBV6-1	TRBJ1-1
TGTGCCAGCAGCTCAGGGTTCTCCTATAATTCACCCCTCCACTTT	CASSSGFSYNSPLHF	-	-	TRBV5-5	TRBJ1-6
TGTGCCTGGGACGATAAGGACAGGCGGGGAAATAGCAATCAGCCCCAGCATTTT	CAWDDKDRRGNSNQPQHF	-	TRBD1	TRBV30	TRBJ1-5
TGTGCCAGTACCTCCGGACGGATCGGCCCCAATCAGCCCCAGCATTTT	CASTSGRIGPNQPQHF	-	-	TRBV19	TRBJ1-5
TGTGCCAGCAGCGTAGCTACCTTGGGGCTGAATGAGCAGTTCTTC	CASSVATLGLNEQFF	-	-	TRBV9	TRBJ2-1
TGTGCCATCCGACAGGGGCAGGAGACCCAGTACTTC	CAIRQGQETQYF	-	TRBD1	TRBV10-3	TRBJ2-5